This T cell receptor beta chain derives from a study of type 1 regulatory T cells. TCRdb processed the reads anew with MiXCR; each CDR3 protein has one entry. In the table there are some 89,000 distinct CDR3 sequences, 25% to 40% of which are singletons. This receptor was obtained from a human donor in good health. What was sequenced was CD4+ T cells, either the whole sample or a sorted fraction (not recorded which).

The CDR3 is CASIMRGSSYEQYF. The CDR3 nucleotides read TGTGCCAGCATCATGAGGGGGTCCTCCTACGAGCAGTACTTC. The chain links TRBV2 to TRBJ2-7; a weak D match, TRBD1 (6 bases). Germline CDR1 SNHLY, CDR2 FYNNEI. V was clipped by 7 bases and J by 0 bases, with 13 bases between them. The CDR3 spans 14 residues.